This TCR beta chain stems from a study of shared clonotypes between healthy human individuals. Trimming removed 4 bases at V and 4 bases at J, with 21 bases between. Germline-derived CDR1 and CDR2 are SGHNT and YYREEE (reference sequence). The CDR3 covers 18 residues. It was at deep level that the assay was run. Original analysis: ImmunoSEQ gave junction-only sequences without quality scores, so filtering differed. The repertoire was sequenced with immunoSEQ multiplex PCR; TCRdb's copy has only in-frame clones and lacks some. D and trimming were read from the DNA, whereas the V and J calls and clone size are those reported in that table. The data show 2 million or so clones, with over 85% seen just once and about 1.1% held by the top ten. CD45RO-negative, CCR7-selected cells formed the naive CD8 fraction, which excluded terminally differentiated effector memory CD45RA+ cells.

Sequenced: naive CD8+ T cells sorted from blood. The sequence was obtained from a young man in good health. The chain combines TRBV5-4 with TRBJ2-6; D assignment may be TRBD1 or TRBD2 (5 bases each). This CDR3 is CASSGVRDGVPGANVLTF. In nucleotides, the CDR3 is TGTGCCAGCAGCGGCGTCCGGGACGGAGTACCGGGGGCCAACGTCCTGACTTTC.